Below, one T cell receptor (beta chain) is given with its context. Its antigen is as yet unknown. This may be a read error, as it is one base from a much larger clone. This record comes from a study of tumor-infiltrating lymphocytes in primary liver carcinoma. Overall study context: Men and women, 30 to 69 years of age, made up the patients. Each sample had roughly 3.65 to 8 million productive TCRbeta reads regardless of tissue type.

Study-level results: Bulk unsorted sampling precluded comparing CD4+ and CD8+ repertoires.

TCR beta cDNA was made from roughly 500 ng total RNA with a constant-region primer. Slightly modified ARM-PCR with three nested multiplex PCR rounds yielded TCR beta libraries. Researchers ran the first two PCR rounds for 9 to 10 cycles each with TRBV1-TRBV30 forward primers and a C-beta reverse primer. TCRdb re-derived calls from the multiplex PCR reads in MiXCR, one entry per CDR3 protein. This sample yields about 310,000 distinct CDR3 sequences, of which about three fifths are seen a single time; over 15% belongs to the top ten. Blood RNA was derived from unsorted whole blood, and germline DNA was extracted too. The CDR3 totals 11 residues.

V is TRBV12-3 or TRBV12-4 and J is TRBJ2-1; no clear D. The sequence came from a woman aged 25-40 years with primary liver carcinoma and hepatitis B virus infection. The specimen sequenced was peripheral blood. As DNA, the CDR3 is TGTGTCAGCAGGTCGCGCAATGAGCAGTTCTTC. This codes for CVSRSRNEQFF.